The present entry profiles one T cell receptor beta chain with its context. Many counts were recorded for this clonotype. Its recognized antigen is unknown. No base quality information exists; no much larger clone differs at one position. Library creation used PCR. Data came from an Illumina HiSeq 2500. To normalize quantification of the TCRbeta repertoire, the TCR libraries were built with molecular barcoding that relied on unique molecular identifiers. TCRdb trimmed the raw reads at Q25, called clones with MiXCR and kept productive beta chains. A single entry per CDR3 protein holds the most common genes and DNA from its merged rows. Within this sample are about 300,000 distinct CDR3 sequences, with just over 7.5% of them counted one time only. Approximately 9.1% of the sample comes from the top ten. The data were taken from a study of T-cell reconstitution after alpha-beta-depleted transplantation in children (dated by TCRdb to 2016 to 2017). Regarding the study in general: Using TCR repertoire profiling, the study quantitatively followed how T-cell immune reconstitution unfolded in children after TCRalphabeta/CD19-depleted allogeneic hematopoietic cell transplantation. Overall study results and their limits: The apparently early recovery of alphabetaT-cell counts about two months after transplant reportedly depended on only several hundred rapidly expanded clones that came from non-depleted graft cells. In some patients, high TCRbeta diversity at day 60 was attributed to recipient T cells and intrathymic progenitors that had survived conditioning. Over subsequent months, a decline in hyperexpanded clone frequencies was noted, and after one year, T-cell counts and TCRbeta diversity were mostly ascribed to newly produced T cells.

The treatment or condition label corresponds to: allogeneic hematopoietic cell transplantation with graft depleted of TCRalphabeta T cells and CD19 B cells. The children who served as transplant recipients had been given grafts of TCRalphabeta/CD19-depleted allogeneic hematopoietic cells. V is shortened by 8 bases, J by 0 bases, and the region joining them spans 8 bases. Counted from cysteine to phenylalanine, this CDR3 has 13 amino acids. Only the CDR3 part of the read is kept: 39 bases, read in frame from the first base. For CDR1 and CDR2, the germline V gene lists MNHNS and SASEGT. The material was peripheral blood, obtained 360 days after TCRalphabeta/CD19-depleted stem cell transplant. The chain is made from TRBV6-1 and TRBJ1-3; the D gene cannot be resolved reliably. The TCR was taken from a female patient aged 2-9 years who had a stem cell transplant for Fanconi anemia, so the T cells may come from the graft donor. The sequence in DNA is TGTGCCAGCCACCAAAGCTCTGGAAACACCATATATTTT. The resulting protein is CASHQSSGNTIYF.